Listed here is a single T cell receptor beta chain. Its antigen is undetermined. V lost 2 bases and J lost 1, with 14 bases in between. The germline gives CDR1 MDHEN, CDR2 SYDVKM. The CDR3 spans 16 residues. This specimen comes from a study of T cell repertoires in cytomegalovirus infection. General study findings and limits: HLA-C-restricted CMV clonotypes gave the most frequent clonotype in two of eight donors. People with CMV and the relevant HLA were identified by cumulative public TCR beta family frequency.

MiXCR, applied by TCRdb to the reads, yields one record per CDR3 protein. The table shows under 800,000 distinct CDR3 sequences, with less than 25% occurring only once. Sequencing was performed on CD8+ T cells from PBMCs. J is TRBJ1-1 and V is TRBV28; D is ambiguous. The receptor was derived from a human donor in good health (CMV status not recorded). Some clones in this sample may be carry-over from other donors' samples. In nucleotides, the CDR3 is TGTGCCAGCAGTTTAACTATAGGGATACCGAACACTGAAGCTTTCTTT. Its protein product is CASSLTIGIPNTEAFF.